A single sample gave rise to the 7 T cell receptor beta chains below, sequenced in a study of CD8 T cells in ankylosing spondylitis (dated 2017 in TCRdb). Library generation was performed with 5' RACE. The listed sequencing device is Illumina HiSeq 2500. TCRdb trimmed public reads at Q25 via fastp, called clones via MiXCR and kept in-frame beta chains. Rows merge per CDR3 protein into single entries with the most common DNA and genes. This sample gives about 340,000 distinct CDR3 sequences in total; about 15% of them show up just once. The ten largest account for 0.95% to 1.4% of the sample. The sequenced sample was blood, either unsorted or a sorted T cell fraction (not recorded which). The origin of the receptors is a male donor with ankylosing spondylitis or in good health (not recorded which).

The chain recombines TRBV20-1 with TRBJ2-7; 9 bases line up with TRBD2. Trimming took 3 bases from V and 6 from J; bases not matched to a gene: 3. The CDR3 has 12 residues. The germline V gene encodes CDR1 DFQATT and CDR2 SNEGSKA (reference sequence). CDR3 loop: CSASKAGGEQYF. The CDR3 region has the DNA TGCAGTGCTAGTAAAGCGGGAGGCGAGCAGTACTTC.

This clonotype was counted between two and nine times. The chain is built from TRBV6-2 or TRBV6-3 and TRBJ2-7; 9 bases fit TRBD2. Looked up from germline, CDR1 is MNHEY and CDR2 is SVGEGT. With 5 bases clipped from V and 2 bases from J, the junction kept 13 bases outside the gene matches. The CDR3 totals 17 residues. The CDR3 is CASSPLAGGPTTYEQYF. The CDR3 coding sequence is TGTGCCAGCAGTCCTTTGGCGGGAGGGCCCACTACCTACGAGCAGTACTTC.

This chain links TRBV10-1 with TRBJ2-2; 7 bases fit TRBD2. The CDR3 runs 13 residues. With 10 bases clipped from V and 1 base from J, the junction kept 3 bases outside the gene matches. The germline gives CDR1 WNHNN, CDR2 SYGVQD (reference sequence). The CDR3 DNA reads TGCGCCACCCGCGGGGGGAACACCGGGGAGCTGTTTTTT. Translation: CATRGGNTGELFF.

The J gene is TRBJ2-6, the V gene TRBV18; 7 positions agree with TRBD1. J lost 0 bases, V lost 0 bases, and 8 bases had no gene match. From germline, CDR1 is KGHSH and CDR2 LQKENI. This CDR3 comprises 19 residues. Here the CDR3 reads CASSPPQGPPYSGANVLTF. CDR3 nucleotides: TGTGCCAGCTCACCACCACAGGGGCCACCCTACTCTGGGGCCAACGTCCTGACTTTC.

V is TRBV25-1 and J is TRBJ2-3; D may correspond to TRBD1 or TRBD2 (5 bases each). The germline V gene has CDR1 MGHDK and CDR2 SYGVNS. The CDR3 consists of 12 residues. V was cut by 8 bases and J by 6 bases, with 12 bases left in between. Here the CDR3 reads CASGGGVDTQYF. The CDR3 bases are TGTGCCAGCGGGGGTGGTGTTGATACGCAGTATTTT.

This clonotype has more than one count but fewer than ten. The chain carries TRBV4-1 and TRBJ2-1, with 10 bases fitting TRBD2. Germline trimming cut 0 bases from V and 7 bases from J; bases unmatched to any gene: 6. This CDR3 region has 16 residues. Germline CDR1 reads MGHRA; CDR2 reads YSYEKL. This chain's CDR3 is CASSQETLAGVNEQFF. The CDR3 DNA follows: TGCGCCAGCAGCCAAGAGACGCTAGCGGGAGTAAATGAGCAGTTCTTC.

In its sample, this clonotype was seen a few times. The CDR3 region is CASSQGRAGEQYF. The CDR3 DNA reads as TGTGCCAGCAGCCAAGGAAGAGCGGGGGAGCAGTACTTC. The chain recombines TRBV3-1 with TRBJ2-7; TRBD2 aligns across 7 bases. Germline values: CDR1 LGHDT, CDR2 YNNKEL (reference sequence). This CDR3 has 13 amino acids. V lost 1 base and J lost 7; bases outside the gene matches: 4.